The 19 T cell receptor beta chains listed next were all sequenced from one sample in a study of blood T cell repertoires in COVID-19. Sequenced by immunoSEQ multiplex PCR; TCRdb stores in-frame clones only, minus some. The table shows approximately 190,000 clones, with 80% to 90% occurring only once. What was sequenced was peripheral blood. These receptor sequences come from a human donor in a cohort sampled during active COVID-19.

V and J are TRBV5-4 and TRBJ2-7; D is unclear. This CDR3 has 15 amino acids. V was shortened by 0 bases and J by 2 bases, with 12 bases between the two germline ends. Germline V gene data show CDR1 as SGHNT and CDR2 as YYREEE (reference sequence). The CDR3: CASSLGQTQTYEQYF. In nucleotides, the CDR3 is TGTGCCAGCAGCTTGGGGCAGACACAAACCTACGAGCAGTACTTC.

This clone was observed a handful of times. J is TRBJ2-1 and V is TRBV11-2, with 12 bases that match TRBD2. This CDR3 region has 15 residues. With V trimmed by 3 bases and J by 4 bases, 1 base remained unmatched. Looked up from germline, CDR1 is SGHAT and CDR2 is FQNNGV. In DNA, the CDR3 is TGTGCCAGCAGCTTTGGACTAGCGGGATACAATGAGCAGTTCTTC. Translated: CASSFGLAGYNEQFF.

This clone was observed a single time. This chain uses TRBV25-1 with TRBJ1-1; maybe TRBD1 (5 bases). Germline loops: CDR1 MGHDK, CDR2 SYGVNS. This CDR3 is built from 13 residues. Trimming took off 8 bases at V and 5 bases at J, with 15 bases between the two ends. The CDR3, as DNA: TGTGCCAGCCAAAGTGGACACCAGACTGAAGCTTTCTTT. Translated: CASQSGHQTEAFF. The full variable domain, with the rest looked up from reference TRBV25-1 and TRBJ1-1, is EADIYQTPRYLVIGTGKKITLECSQTMGHDKMYWYQQDPGMELHLIHYSYGVNSTEKGDLSSESTVSRIRTEHFPLTLESARPSHTSQYLCASQSGHQTEAFFGQGTRLTVV.

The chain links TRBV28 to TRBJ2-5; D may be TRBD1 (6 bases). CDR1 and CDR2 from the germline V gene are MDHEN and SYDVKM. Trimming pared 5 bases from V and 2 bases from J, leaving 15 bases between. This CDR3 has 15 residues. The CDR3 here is CASSDYGQFQETQYF. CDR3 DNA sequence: TGTGCCAGCAGTGATTACGGACAGTTTCAAGAGACCCAGTACTTC.

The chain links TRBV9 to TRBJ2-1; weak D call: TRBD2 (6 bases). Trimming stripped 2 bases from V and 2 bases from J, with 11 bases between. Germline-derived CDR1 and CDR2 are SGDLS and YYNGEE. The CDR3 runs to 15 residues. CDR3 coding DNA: TGTGCCAGCAGCGTTATCGCGGGGACCTACAATGAGCAGTTCTTC. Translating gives CASSVIAGTYNEQFF.

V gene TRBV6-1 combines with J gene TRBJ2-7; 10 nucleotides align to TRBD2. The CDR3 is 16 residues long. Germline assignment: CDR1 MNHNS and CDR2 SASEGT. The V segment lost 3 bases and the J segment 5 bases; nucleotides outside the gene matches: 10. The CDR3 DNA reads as TGTGCCAGCAGTGATCGGCTAGCGGGAGACAGCGACGAGCAGTACTTC. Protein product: CASSDRLAGDSDEQYF.

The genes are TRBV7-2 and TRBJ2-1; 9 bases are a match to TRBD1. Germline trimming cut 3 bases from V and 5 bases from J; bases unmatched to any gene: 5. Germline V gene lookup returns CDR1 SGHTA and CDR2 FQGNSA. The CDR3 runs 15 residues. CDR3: CASSLGTGMNNEQFF. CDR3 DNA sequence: TGTGCCAGCAGCTTGGGGACAGGGATGAACAATGAGCAGTTCTTC.

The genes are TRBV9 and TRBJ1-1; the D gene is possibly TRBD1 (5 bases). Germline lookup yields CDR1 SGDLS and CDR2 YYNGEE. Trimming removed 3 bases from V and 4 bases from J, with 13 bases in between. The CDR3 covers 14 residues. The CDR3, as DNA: TGTGCCAGCAGCGCAGGAGCGGGGGGCACTGAAGCTTTCTTT. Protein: CASSAGAGGTEAFF. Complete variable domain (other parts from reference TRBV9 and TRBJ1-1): DSGVTQTPKHLITATGQRVTLRCSPRSGDLSVYWYQQSLDQGLQFLIQYYNGEERAKGNILERFSAQQFPDLHSELNLSSLELGDSALYFCASSAGAGGTEAFFGQGTRLTVV.

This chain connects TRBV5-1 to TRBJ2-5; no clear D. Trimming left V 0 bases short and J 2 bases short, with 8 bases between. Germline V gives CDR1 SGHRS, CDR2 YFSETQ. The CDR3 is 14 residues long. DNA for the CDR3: TGCGCCAGCAGCTTGGCCGTCTTTCAAGAGACCCAGTACTTC. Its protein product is CASSLAVFQETQYF.

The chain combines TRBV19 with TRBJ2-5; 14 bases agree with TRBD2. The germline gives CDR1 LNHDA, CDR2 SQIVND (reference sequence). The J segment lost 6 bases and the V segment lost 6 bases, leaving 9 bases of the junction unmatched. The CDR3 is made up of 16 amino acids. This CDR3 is CASSPWTSGGLKTQYF. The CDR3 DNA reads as TGTGCCAGTAGCCCATGGACTAGCGGGGGGCTTAAGACCCAGTACTTC.

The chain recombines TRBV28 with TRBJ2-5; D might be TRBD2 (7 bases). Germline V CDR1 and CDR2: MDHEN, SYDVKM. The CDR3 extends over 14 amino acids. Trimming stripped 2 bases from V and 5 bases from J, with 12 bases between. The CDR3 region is CASSLGGGGETQYF. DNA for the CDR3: TGTGCCAGCAGTTTAGGGGGAGGGGGGGAGACCCAGTACTTC.

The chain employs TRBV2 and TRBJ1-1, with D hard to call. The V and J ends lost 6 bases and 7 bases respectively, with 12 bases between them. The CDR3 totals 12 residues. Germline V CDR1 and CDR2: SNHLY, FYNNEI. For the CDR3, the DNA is TGTGCCAGCAGGAGGGAACGGATTGAAGCTTTCTTT. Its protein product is CASRRERIEAFF.

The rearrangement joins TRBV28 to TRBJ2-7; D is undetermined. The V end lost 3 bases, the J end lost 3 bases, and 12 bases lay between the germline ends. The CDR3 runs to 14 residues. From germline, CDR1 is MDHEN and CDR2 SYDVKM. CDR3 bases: TGTGCCAGCAGTTTCGCCGGCCAGCGCTACGAGCAGTACTTC. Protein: CASSFAGQRYEQYF.

CDR3 residues: CASRITNEAFF. CDR3 bases: TGTGCCAGCAGAATTACAAATGAAGCTTTCTTT. The chain carries TRBV6-5 and TRBJ1-1, with D uncertain. Germline V gene data show CDR1 as MNHEY and CDR2 as SVGAGI. The CDR3 has 11 residues. Trimming removed 6 bases at V and 7 bases at J, with 9 bases between.

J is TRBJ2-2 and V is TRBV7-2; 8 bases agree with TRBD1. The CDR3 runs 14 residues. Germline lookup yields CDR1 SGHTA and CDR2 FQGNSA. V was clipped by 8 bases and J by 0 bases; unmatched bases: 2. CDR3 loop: CASLGQANTGELFF. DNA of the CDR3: TGTGCCAGCCTGGGACAGGCGAACACCGGGGAGCTGTTTTTT.

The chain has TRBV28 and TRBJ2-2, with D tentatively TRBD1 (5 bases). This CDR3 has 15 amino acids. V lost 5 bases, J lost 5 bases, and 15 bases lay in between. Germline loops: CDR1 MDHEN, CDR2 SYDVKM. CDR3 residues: CASSPAGMATGELFF. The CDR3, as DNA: TGTGCCAGCAGTCCGGCAGGGATGGCGACCGGGGAGCTGTTTTTT.

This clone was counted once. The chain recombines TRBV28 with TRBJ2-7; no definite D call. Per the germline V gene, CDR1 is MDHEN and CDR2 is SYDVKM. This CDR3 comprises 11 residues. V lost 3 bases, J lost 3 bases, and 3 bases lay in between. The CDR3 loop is CASSFYYEQYF. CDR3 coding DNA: TGTGCCAGCAGTTTTTACTACGAGCAGTACTTC.

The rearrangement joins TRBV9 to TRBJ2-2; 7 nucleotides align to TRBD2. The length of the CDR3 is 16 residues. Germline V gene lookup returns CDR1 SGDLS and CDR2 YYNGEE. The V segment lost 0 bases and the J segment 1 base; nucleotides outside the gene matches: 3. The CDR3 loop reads CASSVDPGGNTGELFF. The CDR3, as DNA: TGTGCCAGCAGCGTAGACCCGGGAGGGAACACCGGGGAGCTGTTTTTT.

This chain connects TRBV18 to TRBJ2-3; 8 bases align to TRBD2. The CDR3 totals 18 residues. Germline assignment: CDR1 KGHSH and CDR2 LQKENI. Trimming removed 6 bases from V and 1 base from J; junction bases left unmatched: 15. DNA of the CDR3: TGTGCCAGCTCGACAGGCTCTATCACTAGCGGTGGCACAGATACGCAGTATTTT. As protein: CASSTGSITSGGTDTQYF.